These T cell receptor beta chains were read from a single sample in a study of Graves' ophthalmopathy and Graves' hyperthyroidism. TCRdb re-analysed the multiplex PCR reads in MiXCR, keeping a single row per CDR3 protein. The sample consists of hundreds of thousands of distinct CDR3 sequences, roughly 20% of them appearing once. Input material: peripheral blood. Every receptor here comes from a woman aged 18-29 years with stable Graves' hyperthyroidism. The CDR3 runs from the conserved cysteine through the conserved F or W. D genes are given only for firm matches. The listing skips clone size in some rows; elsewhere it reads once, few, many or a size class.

CDR3nt: TGCGCCAGCTGGACCCTCGGCCAGCCCCAGCATTTT; CDR3aa: CASWTLGQPQHF; j_gene: TRBJ1-5; abundance: many; v_gene: TRBV4-1; d_gene: NA
CDR3nt: TGCGCCAGCAGCCGGACAGGGATGGACTCACCCCTCCACTTT; CDR3aa: CASSRTGMDSPLHF; j_gene: TRBJ1-6; abundance: many; v_gene: TRBV5-1; d_gene: TRBD1
CDR3nt: TGTGCCAGCTCCCAGACCCTGGGAGCCAAAAACATTAAGTACTTC; CDR3aa: CASSQTLGAKNIKYF; j_gene: TRBJ2-4; abundance: NA; v_gene: TRBV2; d_gene: NA
CDR3nt: TGTGCCAGCAGCTTATCGGGGCGGGATCAGTACTTC; CDR3aa: CASSLSGRDQYF; j_gene: TRBJ2-5; abundance: NA; v_gene: TRBV7-2; d_gene: NA
CDR3nt: TGTGCCAGCAGCTTAGAGCGGGAGGGGGAGACCCAGTACTTC; CDR3aa: CASSLEREGETQYF; j_gene: TRBJ2-5; abundance: many; v_gene: TRBV11-2; d_gene: TRBD2
CDR3nt: TGTGCCAGCGAGGACGGGATGAACACTGAAGCTTTCTTT; CDR3aa: CASEDGMNTEAFF; j_gene: TRBJ1-1; abundance: many; v_gene: TRBV28; d_gene: NA
CDR3nt: TGTGCCTGGGCACCCGGGGAGGATGGCTACACCTTC; CDR3aa: CAWAPGEDGYTF; j_gene: TRBJ1-2; abundance: many; v_gene: TRBV30; d_gene: NA
CDR3nt: TGTGCCAGCAGCACCGGGGAGCGAGCTAACTATGGCTACACCTTC; CDR3aa: CASSTGERANYGYTF; j_gene: TRBJ1-2; abundance: many; v_gene: TRBV7-9; d_gene: NA
CDR3nt: TGTGCCAGCAGTAGTGACACCCGAACCACCGGGGAGCTGTTTTTT; CDR3aa: CASSSDTRTTGELFF; j_gene: TRBJ2-2; abundance: NA; v_gene: TRBV6-1; d_gene: NA
CDR3nt: TGTGCCAGCAGTCCGGTCAGGGGTCAGACTCAGTACTTC; CDR3aa: CASSPVRGQTQYF; j_gene: TRBJ2-7; abundance: NA; v_gene: TRBV12-3/TRBV12-4; d_gene: NA
CDR3nt: TGTGCCACCAGTGATTCCCCCGGGACAGGCCAAGAGACCCAGTACTTC; CDR3aa: CATSDSPGTGQETQYF; j_gene: TRBJ2-5; abundance: NA; v_gene: TRBV24-1; d_gene: TRBD1
CDR3nt: TGTGCCAGCAGTTTAGACAGCATTTCCTATGGCTACACCTTC; CDR3aa: CASSLDSISYGYTF; j_gene: TRBJ1-2; abundance: many; v_gene: TRBV12-3/TRBV12-4; d_gene: NA
CDR3nt: TGTGCCAGCAGAGCTAGCCTCCGGGAGCTGTTTTTT; CDR3aa: CASRASLRELFF; j_gene: TRBJ2-2; abundance: many; v_gene: TRBV6-2/TRBV6-3; d_gene: NA
CDR3nt: TGTGCCAGCAGTTTAAGTGGGCCCCAGCATTTT; CDR3aa: CASSLSGPQHF; j_gene: TRBJ1-5; abundance: NA; v_gene: TRBV12-3/TRBV12-4; d_gene: NA
CDR3nt: TGTGCCAGCAGTAAAAATTCACCCCTCCACTTT; CDR3aa: CASSKNSPLHF; j_gene: TRBJ1-6; abundance: NA; v_gene: TRBV2; d_gene: NA
CDR3nt: TGTGCCAGCAGTGAAGCGCTTCAACAGGCCTGGGGGTATGGCTACACCTTC; CDR3aa: CASSEALQQAWGYGYTF; j_gene: TRBJ1-2; abundance: many; v_gene: TRBV6-1; d_gene: NA
CDR3nt: TGTGCCACCAGCAGAGGCCAGGGTGGGGAGACCCAGTACTTC; CDR3aa: CATSRGQGGETQYF; j_gene: TRBJ2-5; abundance: many; v_gene: TRBV15; d_gene: NA
CDR3nt: TGTGCCAGCAGCCCCCAGGGGACCTATGGCTACACCTTC; CDR3aa: CASSPQGTYGYTF; j_gene: TRBJ1-2; abundance: NA; v_gene: TRBV3-1; d_gene: NA
CDR3nt: TGTGCCTGGAGTGTAGGTTTTTTGGGGGACCCTAGGTGGAGTTCCTACGAGCAGTACTTC; CDR3aa: CAWSVGFLGDPRWSSYEQYF; j_gene: TRBJ2-7; abundance: many; v_gene: TRBV30; d_gene: NA
CDR3nt: TGTGCCAGCAGTTACGGGGGCGAGCAGTACTTC; CDR3aa: CASSYGGEQYF; j_gene: TRBJ2-7; abundance: many; v_gene: TRBV6-5; d_gene: NA
CDR3nt: TGTGCCACCAGCAGAGATCCGAGGGGAGGAAACACCATATATTTT; CDR3aa: CATSRDPRGGNTIYF; j_gene: TRBJ1-3; abundance: many; v_gene: TRBV15; d_gene: NA
CDR3nt: TGTGCCAGCAGTTACATATTTCCCGGGACAGACATAGCCAAAAACATTCAGTACTTC; CDR3aa: CASSYIFPGTDIAKNIQYF; j_gene: TRBJ2-4; abundance: many; v_gene: TRBV6-2/TRBV6-3; d_gene: TRBD1
CDR3nt: TGTGCCAGCAGTTCCACAACCCGGGACAGAAAAAACATTCAGTACTTC; CDR3aa: CASSSTTRDRKNIQYF; j_gene: TRBJ2-4; abundance: many; v_gene: TRBV6-5; d_gene: TRBD1
CDR3nt: TGCGCCAGCAGCTTGGTGCTAGCGGGAGGCTCTGCCTACGAGCAGTACTTC; CDR3aa: CASSLVLAGGSAYEQYF; j_gene: TRBJ2-7; abundance: many; v_gene: TRBV5-1; d_gene: TRBD2
CDR3nt: TGTGCCAGTTGTTCAGGGGGGGACTTCGGGACCCAGTACTTC; CDR3aa: CASCSGGDFGTQYF; j_gene: TRBJ2-5; abundance: NA; v_gene: TRBV7-9; d_gene: NA
CDR3nt: TGTGCCAGCAGCGAAGGACAGGGGAGCTCACCCCTCCACTTT; CDR3aa: CASSEGQGSSPLHF; j_gene: TRBJ1-6; abundance: many; v_gene: TRBV3-1; d_gene: TRBD1
CDR3nt: TGTGCCAGCAGCTCGGGAGGCGGGCGCAATCAGCCCCAGCATTTT; CDR3aa: CASSSGGGRNQPQHF; j_gene: TRBJ1-5; abundance: many; v_gene: TRBV5-5; d_gene: NA
CDR3nt: TGCAGCGTTGACGGAACTGAAGCTTTCTTT; CDR3aa: CSVDGTEAFF; j_gene: TRBJ1-1; abundance: many; v_gene: TRBV29-1; d_gene: NA
CDR3nt: TGTGCCAGCAGTTACGTGCATTGGGTCTTCTACACCGGGGAGCTGTTTTTT; CDR3aa: CASSYVHWVFYTGELFF; j_gene: TRBJ2-2; abundance: many; v_gene: TRBV6-2/TRBV6-3; d_gene: NA
CDR3nt: TGTGCCAGCAGCTTAGTCGGCTCCCGGACCTACGAGCAGTACTTC; CDR3aa: CASSLVGSRTYEQYF; j_gene: TRBJ2-7; abundance: many; v_gene: TRBV7-9; d_gene: NA
CDR3nt: TGTGCCAGCAGCTTGGCCCTAGCGGGAGCGCCCTACGAGCAGTACTTC; CDR3aa: CASSLALAGAPYEQYF; j_gene: TRBJ2-7; abundance: many; v_gene: TRBV7-2; d_gene: TRBD2
CDR3nt: TGTGCCAGCAGCTCCAACAGGGGAAGCTCTGGAAACACCATATATTTT; CDR3aa: CASSSNRGSSGNTIYF; j_gene: TRBJ1-3; abundance: many; v_gene: TRBV5-5; d_gene: TRBD1
CDR3nt: TGTGCCAGCAGCCTCGACAGATCTGGGGCCAACGTCCTGACTTTC; CDR3aa: CASSLDRSGANVLTF; j_gene: TRBJ2-6; abundance: many; v_gene: TRBV6-2/TRBV6-3; d_gene: NA
CDR3nt: TGTGCCAGCAGTAAACCTCAGGGGTTTAGCTCTGGGGCCAACGTCCTGACTTTC; CDR3aa: CASSKPQGFSSGANVLTF; j_gene: TRBJ2-6; abundance: NA; v_gene: TRBV6-1; d_gene: NA
CDR3nt: TGTGCCAGCAGTTCCCCCCGACTAGCGGTTCCCTACGAGCAGTACTTC; CDR3aa: CASSSPRLAVPYEQYF; j_gene: TRBJ2-7; abundance: many; v_gene: TRBV6-2/TRBV6-3; d_gene: TRBD2
CDR3nt: TGTGCCAGCAGCGATAGCGCATCTACAAGCGAAAACTATGGCTACACCTTC; CDR3aa: CASSDSASTSENYGYTF; j_gene: TRBJ1-2; abundance: many; v_gene: TRBV9; d_gene: NA
CDR3nt: TGTGCCAGCAGTTTTAGGGAAGACTATGGCTACACCTTC; CDR3aa: CASSFREDYGYTF; j_gene: TRBJ1-2; abundance: many; v_gene: TRBV12-3/TRBV12-4; d_gene: NA
CDR3nt: TGTGCCAGCTCACCGCGGGACAGGGGGCCGGAGACCCAGTACTTC; CDR3aa: CASSPRDRGPETQYF; j_gene: TRBJ2-5; abundance: few; v_gene: TRBV18; d_gene: TRBD1
CDR3nt: TGTGCCAGCAGTGCCCGGGCGTCAATCCACGAGCAGTACTTC; CDR3aa: CASSARASIHEQYF; j_gene: TRBJ2-7; abundance: many; v_gene: TRBV2; d_gene: NA
CDR3nt: TGCAGTGCTCTTGGGGGGAATCAGCCCCAGCATTTT; CDR3aa: CSALGGNQPQHF; j_gene: TRBJ1-5; abundance: many; v_gene: TRBV20-1; d_gene: NA
CDR3nt: TGTGCCAGCAGCCAAGCACCCTACAGGGAAGAGACCCAGTACTTC; CDR3aa: CASSQAPYREETQYF; j_gene: TRBJ2-5; abundance: NA; v_gene: TRBV3-1; d_gene: NA
CDR3nt: TGCAGTGCTAGCCCCCGACAGGGCGTTGAGACCCAGTACTTC; CDR3aa: CSASPRQGVETQYF; j_gene: TRBJ2-5; abundance: NA; v_gene: TRBV20-1; d_gene: TRBD1
CDR3nt: TGTGCCAGCAGTACAGGACTGAACTACGAGCAGTACTTC; CDR3aa: CASSTGLNYEQYF; j_gene: TRBJ2-7; abundance: many; v_gene: TRBV12-3/TRBV12-4; d_gene: NA
CDR3nt: TGTGCCAGCAGTGTAAGGCTCTTCCCCTACGAGCAGTACTTC; CDR3aa: CASSVRLFPYEQYF; j_gene: TRBJ2-7; abundance: many; v_gene: TRBV6-1; d_gene: NA
CDR3nt: TGTGCCAGCTCACCCCAGGACAGGGGGCTTGGAGAGACCCAGTACTTC; CDR3aa: CASSPQDRGLGETQYF; j_gene: TRBJ2-5; abundance: many; v_gene: TRBV18; d_gene: TRBD1
CDR3nt: TGTGCCAGCAGCTTAAGGGACTACACCTTC; CDR3aa: CASSLRDYTF; j_gene: TRBJ1-2; abundance: NA; v_gene: TRBV7-9; d_gene: NA
CDR3nt: TGTGCCAGCAGTCTTACCGGGGGCGCTGGAGTCTACGAGCAGTACTTC; CDR3aa: CASSLTGGAGVYEQYF; j_gene: TRBJ2-7; abundance: NA; v_gene: TRBV6-2/TRBV6-3; d_gene: NA